This paragraph reports one T cell receptor (beta chain). The sample is drawn from a study of blood T cell repertoires in COVID-19. Study context: Acute-phase and convalescent COVID-19 samples originated in the United States, Italy and Spain. T cells, B-cell-depleted T cells, or PBMCs supplied cDNA or gDNA.

The germline gives CDR1 MNHEY, CDR2 SVGAGI. This CDR3 is built from 15 residues. V lost 4 bases, J lost 6 bases, and 15 bases lay in between. Sequencing was performed with immunoSEQ multiplex PCR; in TCRdb, only in-frame clones are kept and a portion is missing. The sample yields approximately 240,000 clones, approximately 86% seen once. Sequencing used peripheral blood. The origin of this receptor is a woman aged 25 to 39 who had recovered from COVID-19. J is TRBJ1-4 and V is TRBV6-5; no reliable D call. CDR3 coding DNA: TGTGCCAGCAGTTTATCGTCTACTCGCCATGAAAAACTGTTTTTT. It encodes CASSLSSTRHEKLFF.